A single sample gave rise to the 2 T cell receptor beta chains below, sequenced in a study of shared clonotypes between healthy human individuals. Measured with immunoSEQ multiplex PCR; TCRdb has only the in-frame clones, and not every one. The sample lists around 1.5 million clones, about 98% seen once, with approximately 0.44% in the top ten. Sequences were obtained from naive CD4+ T cells sorted from blood. Subset given: CD45RA+ positively selected. All receptors come from a man under 40 in good health.

The rearrangement links TRBV19 to TRBJ2-7; D is ambiguous. Deletions cut 6 bases from V and 2 bases from J, with 8 bases between. Germline loops: CDR1 LNHDA, CDR2 SQIVND (reference sequence). CDR3 length: 12 amino acids. The CDR3 is CASSSATYEQYF. The CDR3 DNA follows: TGTGCCAGTAGCTCAGCCACCTACGAGCAGTACTTC.

The gene calls are TRBV5-6 and TRBJ2-1; D remains unclear. Trimming pared 2 bases from V and 13 bases from J, leaving 1 base between. There are 8 residues in the CDR3. The germline gives CDR1 SGHDT, CDR2 YYEEEE. The CDR3 protein is CASSLQFF. As DNA, the CDR3 is TGTGCCAGCAGCTTACAGTTCTTC.